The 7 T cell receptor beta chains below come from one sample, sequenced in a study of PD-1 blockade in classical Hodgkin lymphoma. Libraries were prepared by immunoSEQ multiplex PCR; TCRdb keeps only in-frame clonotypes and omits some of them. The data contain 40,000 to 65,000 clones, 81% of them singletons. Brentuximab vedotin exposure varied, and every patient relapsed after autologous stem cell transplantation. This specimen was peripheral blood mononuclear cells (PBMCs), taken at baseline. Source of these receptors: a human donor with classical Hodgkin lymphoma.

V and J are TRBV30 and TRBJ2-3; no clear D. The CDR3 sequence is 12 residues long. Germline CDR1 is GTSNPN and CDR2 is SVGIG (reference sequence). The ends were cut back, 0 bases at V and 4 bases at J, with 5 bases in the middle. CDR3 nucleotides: TGTGCCTGGAGTGTACTTTCAGATACGCAGTATTTT. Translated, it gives CAWSVLSDTQYF.

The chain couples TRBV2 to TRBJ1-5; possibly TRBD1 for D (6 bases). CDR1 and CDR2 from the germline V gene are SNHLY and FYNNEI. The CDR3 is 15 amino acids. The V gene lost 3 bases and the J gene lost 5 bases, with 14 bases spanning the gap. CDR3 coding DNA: TGTGCCAGCAGTGAGAGGGGGGACATCCATCAGCCCCAGCATTTT. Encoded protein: CASSERGDIHQPQHF.

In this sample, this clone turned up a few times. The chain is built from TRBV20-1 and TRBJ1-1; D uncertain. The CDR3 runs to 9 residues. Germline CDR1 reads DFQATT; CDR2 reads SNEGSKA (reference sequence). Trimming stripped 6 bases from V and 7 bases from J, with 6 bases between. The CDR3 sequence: CSAESEAFF. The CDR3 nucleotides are TGCAGTGCGGAGAGTGAAGCTTTCTTT.

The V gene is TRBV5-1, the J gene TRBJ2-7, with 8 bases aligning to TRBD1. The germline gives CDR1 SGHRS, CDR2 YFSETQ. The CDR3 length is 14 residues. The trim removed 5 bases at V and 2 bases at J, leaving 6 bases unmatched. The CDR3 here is CASRQPGQAYEQYF. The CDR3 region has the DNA TGCGCCAGCAGGCAACCGGGACAGGCCTACGAGCAGTACTTC.

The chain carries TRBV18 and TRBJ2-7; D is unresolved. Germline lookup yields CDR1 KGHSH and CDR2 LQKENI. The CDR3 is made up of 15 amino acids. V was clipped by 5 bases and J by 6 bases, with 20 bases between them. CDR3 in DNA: TGTGCCAGCTCAAGTGGGGTTTCTGGATATTCCGAGCAGTACGTC. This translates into CASSSGVSGYSEQYV.

Here the CDR3 reads CASSTDRQETQYF. CDR3 DNA sequence: TGTGCCAGTAGTACGGACAGGCAAGAGACCCAGTACTTC. The chain links TRBV19 to TRBJ2-5; 7 nucleotides agree with TRBD1. V was clipped by 4 bases and J by 2 bases; unmatched bases: 1. Germline V gives CDR1 LNHDA, CDR2 SQIVND (reference sequence). The CDR3 has 13 residues. Combining the CDR3 with reference TRBV19 and TRBJ2-5 gives the whole variable domain DGGITQSPKYLFRKEGQNVTLSCEQNLNHDAMYWYRQDPGQGLRLIYYSQIVNDFQKGDIAEGYSVSREKKESFPLTVTSAQKNPTAFYLCASSTDRQETQYFGPGTRLLVL.

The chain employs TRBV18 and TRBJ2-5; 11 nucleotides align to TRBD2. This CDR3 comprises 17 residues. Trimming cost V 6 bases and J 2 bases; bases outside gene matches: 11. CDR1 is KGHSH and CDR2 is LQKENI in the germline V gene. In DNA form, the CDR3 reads TGTGCCAGCTCTCTTCAGGGACCTAGCGGGAGGCAAGAGACCCAGTACTTC. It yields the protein CASSLQGPSGRQETQYF.